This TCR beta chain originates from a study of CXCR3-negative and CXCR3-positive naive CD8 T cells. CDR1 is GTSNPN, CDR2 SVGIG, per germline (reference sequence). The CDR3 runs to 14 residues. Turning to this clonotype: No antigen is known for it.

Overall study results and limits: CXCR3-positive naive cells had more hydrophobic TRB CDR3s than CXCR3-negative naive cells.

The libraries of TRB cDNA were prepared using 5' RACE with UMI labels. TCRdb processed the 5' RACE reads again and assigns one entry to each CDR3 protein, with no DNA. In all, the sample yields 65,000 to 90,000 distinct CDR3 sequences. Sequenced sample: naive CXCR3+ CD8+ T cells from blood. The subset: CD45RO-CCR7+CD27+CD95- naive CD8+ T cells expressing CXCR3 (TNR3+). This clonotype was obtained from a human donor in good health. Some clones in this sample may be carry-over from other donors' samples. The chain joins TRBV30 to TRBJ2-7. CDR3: CAWKLRRTFDKHYF.